This T cell receptor beta chain emerged from a study of blood T cell repertoires in COVID-19. Study context: Specimens from acute and convalescent COVID-19 originated in the United States, Italy and Spain. In each case, the material was cDNA or gDNA derived from T cells, B-cell-depleted T cells, or PBMCs.

The CDR3 consists of 17 residues. Germline V gives CDR1 SGHTS, CDR2 YDEGEE. Trimming left V 1 base short and J 0 bases short, with 14 bases between. In the authors' methods: Quantification of nucleated cells was approximated via reference gene primer amplification. The protocol was immunoSEQ multiplex PCR, while the TCRdb copy is restricted to in-frame clones and leaves out a portion. D and trimming were read from the DNA, whereas the V and J calls and clone size are those reported in that table. Of about 93,000 clones in the sample, 80% were seen once. Sequencing input: peripheral blood. The receptor was derived from a human donor in a cohort sampled during active COVID-19. The gene calls are TRBV5-8 and TRBJ1-5; unclear D gene. The CDR3 here is CASSLLGTSYSNQPQHF. In DNA form, the CDR3 reads TGTGCCAGCAGCTTGCTTGGCACATCATATAGCAATCAGCCCCAGCATTTT.